One T cell receptor (beta chain) is described in this entry. Its target is not known. Deep-level running was used for the assay. The table came from immunoSEQ multiplex PCR; TCRdb's copy has only in-frame clones and leaves some out. The repertoire holds around 1.1 million clones, with 60% to 80% as singletons. The data originate from a study of shared clonotypes between healthy human individuals. Study at large: Used for every donor were three CD4 naive, three CD4 memory, two CD8 naive and one CD8 memory plate. Whole-study findings and limits: Non-shared clonotypes had lower generation probabilities than clonotypes shared by all four sorted-subset donors.

CDR1 is SGHRS, CDR2 YFSETQ, per germline. V was shortened by 4 bases and J by 6 bases, with 16 bases between the two germline ends. CDR3 length: 14 amino acids. The V and J genes are TRBV5-1 and TRBJ2-5; the D is unclear. Sequencing was carried out using memory CD4+ T cells from PBMCs. Regarding subset: CD45RA-negative fraction. This TCR derives from a man aged 18 to 30 in good health. Some clones in this sample may be carry-over from other donors' samples. CDR3 DNA sequence: TGCGCCAGCAGCCCACCTGACAAGGCGAAGACCCAGTACTTC. Its protein product is CASSPPDKAKTQYF.